The entry below gives a single TCR beta chain sequence along with its context. Trimming removed 5 bases from V and 2 bases from J, with 7 bases in between. The CDR3 loop spans 11 amino acids. Germline CDR1 GTSNPN, CDR2 SVGIG (reference sequence). Sequencing used immunoSEQ multiplex PCR; TCRdb keeps in-frame clones, though not all of them. The profile shows 150,000 to 200,000 clones, around 94% of them singletons. The sample originates from a study of T cell responses to AZD1222 COVID-19 vaccine. Source: peripheral blood, taken on day 0 of AZD1222 vaccination. This clonotype was obtained from an adult in good health. This chain uses TRBV30 with TRBJ2-7; D remains unclear. The CDR3 loop is CAWALTYEQYF. In DNA form, the CDR3 reads TGTGCCTGGGCTCTTACCTACGAGCAGTACTTC. The full variable domain, in which reference TRBV30 and TRBJ2-7 provide the parts outside the CDR3, is SQTIHQWPATLVQPVGSPLSLECTVEGTSNPNLYWYRQAAGRGLQLLFYSVGIGQISSEVPQNLSASRPQDRQFILSSKKLLLSDSGFYLCAWALTYEQYFGPGTRLTVT.